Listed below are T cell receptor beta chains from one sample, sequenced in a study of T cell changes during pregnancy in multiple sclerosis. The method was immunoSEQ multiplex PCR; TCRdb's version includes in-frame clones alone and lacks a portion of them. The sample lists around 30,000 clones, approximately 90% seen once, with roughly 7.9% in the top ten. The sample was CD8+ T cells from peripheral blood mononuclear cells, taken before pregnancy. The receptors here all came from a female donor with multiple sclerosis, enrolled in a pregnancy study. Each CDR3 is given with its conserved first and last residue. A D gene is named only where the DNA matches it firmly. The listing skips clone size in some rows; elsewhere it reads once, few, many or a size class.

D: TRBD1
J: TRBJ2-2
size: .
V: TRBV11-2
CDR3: CASSAGQGNTGELFF
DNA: TGTGCCAGCAGCGCTGGACAGGGGAACACCGGGGAGCTGTTTTTT

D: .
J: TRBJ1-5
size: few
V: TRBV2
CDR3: CASKGEYSNQPQHF
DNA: TGTGCCAGCAAGGGGGAATATAGCAATCAGCCCCAGCATTTT

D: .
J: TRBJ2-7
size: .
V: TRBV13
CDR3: CASSLDSSYEQYF
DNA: TGTGCCAGCAGCTTAGATAGTAGCTACGAGCAGTACTTC

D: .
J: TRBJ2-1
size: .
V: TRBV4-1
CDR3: CASSPFSEVSEQFF
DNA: TGCGCCAGCTCTCCATTTAGTGAGGTCAGTGAGCAGTTCTTC

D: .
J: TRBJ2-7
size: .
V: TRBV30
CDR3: CAWSVYRDNSYEQYF
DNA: TGTGCCTGGAGTGTCTACCGGGACAACTCCTACGAGCAGTACTTC

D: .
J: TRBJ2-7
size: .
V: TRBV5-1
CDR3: CASSLGAEGLYEQYF
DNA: TGCGCCAGCAGCTTGGGAGCGGAGGGCCTCTACGAGCAGTACTTC

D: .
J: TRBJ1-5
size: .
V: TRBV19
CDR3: CASRVGGTRNQPQHF
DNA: TGTGCCAGTAGGGTCGGCGGGACCCGCAATCAGCCCCAGCATTTT

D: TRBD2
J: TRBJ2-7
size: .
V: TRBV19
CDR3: CASSTPRRLAGDYEQYF
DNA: TGTGCCAGTAGTACCCCCCGAAGGCTAGCGGGGGACTACGAGCAGTACTTC

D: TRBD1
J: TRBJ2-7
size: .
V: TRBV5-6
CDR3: CASSHLDRGYEQYF
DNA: TGTGCCAGCAGCCATTTGGACAGGGGTTACGAGCAGTACTTC

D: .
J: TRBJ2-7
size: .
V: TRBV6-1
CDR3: CASSGLGSSYEQYF
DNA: TGTGCCAGCAGTGGCTTGGGCAGCTCCTACGAGCAGTACTTC

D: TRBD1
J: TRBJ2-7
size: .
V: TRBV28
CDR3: CASSWQGAHEQYF
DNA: TGTGCCAGCAGTTGGCAGGGGGCCCACGAGCAGTACTTC

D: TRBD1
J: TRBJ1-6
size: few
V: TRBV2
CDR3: CASSGSTGGNSPLHF
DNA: TGTGCCAGCAGTGGATCAACAGGGGGTAATTCACCCCTCCACTTT

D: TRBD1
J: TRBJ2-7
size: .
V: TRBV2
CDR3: CASTPTGDEQYF
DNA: TGTGCCAGCACCCCGACAGGGGATGAGCAGTACTTC

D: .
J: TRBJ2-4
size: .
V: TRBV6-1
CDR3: CASSDFWGVESKNIQYF
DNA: TGTGCCAGCAGTGATTTTTGGGGAGTCGAGTCCAAAAACATTCAGTACTTC

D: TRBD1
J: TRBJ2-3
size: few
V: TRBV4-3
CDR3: CASSLKNPGQGGDTQYF
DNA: TGCGCCAGCAGCCTTAAAAACCCGGGACAGGGCGGAGATACGCAGTATTTT

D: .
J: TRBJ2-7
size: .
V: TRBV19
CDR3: CASSDSWVSYEQYF
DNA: TGTGCCAGTAGTGACAGCTGGGTCTCCTACGAGCAGTACTTC